These 5 T cell receptor beta chains were sequenced from one sample in a study of beta chain features in type 1 diabetes. Investigators reverse transcribed all isolated RNA, so they sequenced expressed TCRB transcripts. Profiling relied on immunoSEQ multiplex PCR, and the TCRdb table lists in-frame clones only, not all of them. There are under 500,000 clones in the sample; 30% occur only once, and 0.05% to 0.065% lies in the top ten. The sequenced material came from naive CD4+ T cells from blood. Receptors originate from a man aged 18-30 years in good health.

V usage is TRBV29-1 and J usage is TRBJ2-5; D is undetermined. With 4 bases removed from V and 1 base from J, the gap between germline ends came to 10 bases. CDR3 length equals 13 residues. Germline CDR1 is SQVTM and CDR2 is ANQGSEA. CDR3 sequence reads: CSVVGSLQETQYF. In nucleotides, the CDR3 is TGCAGCGTTGTTGGTAGCCTCCAAGAGACCCAGTACTTC.

A single count supports this clone. V usage is TRBV7-3 and J usage is TRBJ2-1, with D unclear. Germline CDR1 is SGHTA and CDR2 is FQGTGA. The V and J ends lost 5 bases and 0 bases respectively, with 11 bases between them. This CDR3 comprises 15 residues. CDR3 amino acids: CASSQLSSSYNEQFF. The CDR3 nucleotides read TGTGCCAGCAGCCAATTAAGTAGCTCCTACAATGAGCAGTTCTTC.

This clone was detected only once. The chain has TRBV7-2 and TRBJ2-2; D unresolved. Germline-derived CDR1 and CDR2 are SGHTA and FQGNSA. The CDR3 contains 13 residues. V dropped 0 bases and J dropped 5 bases, with 4 bases sitting between them. CDR3 DNA sequence: TGTGCCAGCAGCTTAGCGCGTACCGGGGAGCTGTTTTTT. It specifies CASSLARTGELFF.

The rearrangement links TRBV15 to TRBJ2-5; D possibly matches TRBD1 or TRBD2 (5 bases each). The germline gives CDR1 LNHNV, CDR2 YYDKDF (reference sequence). Between the trimmed V and J ends, which lost 0 bases and 3 bases, there was a span of 17 bases. The CDR3 runs 17 residues. The CDR3 sequence: CATSRDTGASGEETQYF. CDR3 in DNA: TGTGCCACCAGCAGAGATACTGGGGCCAGCGGAGAAGAGACCCAGTACTTC.

This clone was detected a few times. The J gene is TRBJ2-3, the V gene TRBV7-9; weak D call: TRBD2 (5 bases). Germline V gives CDR1 SEHNR, CDR2 FQNEAQ (reference sequence). The CDR3 consists of 13 residues. Deletions cut 4 bases from V and 2 bases from J, with 7 bases between. DNA of the CDR3: TGTGCCAGCAGCTACGGGAACACAGATACGCAGTATTTT. It codes for CASSYGNTDTQYF.